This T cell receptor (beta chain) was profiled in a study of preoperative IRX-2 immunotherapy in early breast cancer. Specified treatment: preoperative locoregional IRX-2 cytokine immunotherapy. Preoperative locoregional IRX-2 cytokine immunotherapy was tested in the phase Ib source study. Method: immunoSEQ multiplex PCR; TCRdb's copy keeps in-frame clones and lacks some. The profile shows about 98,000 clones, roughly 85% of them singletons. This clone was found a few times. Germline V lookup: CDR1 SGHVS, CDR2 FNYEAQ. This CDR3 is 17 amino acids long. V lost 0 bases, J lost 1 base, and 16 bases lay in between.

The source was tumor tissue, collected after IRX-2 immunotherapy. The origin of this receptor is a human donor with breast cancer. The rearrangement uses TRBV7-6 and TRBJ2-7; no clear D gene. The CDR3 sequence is CASSLALATPESYEQYF. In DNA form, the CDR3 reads TGTGCCAGCAGCTTAGCGCTGGCAACTCCCGAATCCTACGAGCAGTACTTC.